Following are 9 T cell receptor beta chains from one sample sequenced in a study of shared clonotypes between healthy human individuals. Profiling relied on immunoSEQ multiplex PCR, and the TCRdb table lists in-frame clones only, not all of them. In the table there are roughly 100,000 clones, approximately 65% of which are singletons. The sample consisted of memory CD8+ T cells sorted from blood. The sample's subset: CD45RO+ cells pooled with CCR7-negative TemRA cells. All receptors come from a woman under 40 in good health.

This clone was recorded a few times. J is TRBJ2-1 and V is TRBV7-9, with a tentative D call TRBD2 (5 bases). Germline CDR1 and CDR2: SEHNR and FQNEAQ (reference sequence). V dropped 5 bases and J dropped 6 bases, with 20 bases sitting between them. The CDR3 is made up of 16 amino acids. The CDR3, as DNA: TGTGCCAGCAGCCCCGACGTGGGAGCTTGGGTCAATGAGCAGTTCTTC. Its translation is CASSPDVGAWVNEQFF.

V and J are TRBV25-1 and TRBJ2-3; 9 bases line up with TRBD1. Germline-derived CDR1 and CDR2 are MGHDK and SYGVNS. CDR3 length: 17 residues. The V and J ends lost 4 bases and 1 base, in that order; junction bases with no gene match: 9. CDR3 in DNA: TGTGCCAGCAGTGGACCCCCACAGGGGGCGGGCACAGATACGCAGTATTTT. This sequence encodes CASSGPPQGAGTDTQYF.

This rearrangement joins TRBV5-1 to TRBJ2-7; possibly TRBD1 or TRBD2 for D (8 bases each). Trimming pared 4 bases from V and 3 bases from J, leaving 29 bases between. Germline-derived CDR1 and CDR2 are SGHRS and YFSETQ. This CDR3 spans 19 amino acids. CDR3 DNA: TGCGCCAGCAGCACCGGACAGGGAGTCGAGCGGGAGTGGGACTACGAGCAGTACTTC. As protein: CASSTGQGVEREWDYEQYF.

The CDR3 sequence is CASRSGTGPYEQYF. CDR3 bases: TGTGCCAGTAGATCCGGGACAGGGCCCTACGAGCAGTACTTC. The chain recombines TRBV19 with TRBJ2-7; 9 bases map to TRBD1. V shed 6 bases and J 2 bases; nucleotides not matched to a gene: 5. CDR1 is LNHDA, CDR2 SQIVND, per germline (reference sequence). The CDR3 sequence is 14 residues long.

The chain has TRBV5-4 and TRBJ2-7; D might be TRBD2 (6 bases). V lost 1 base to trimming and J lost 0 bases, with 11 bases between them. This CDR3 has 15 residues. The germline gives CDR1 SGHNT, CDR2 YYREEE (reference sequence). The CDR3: CASSLRAGISYEQYF. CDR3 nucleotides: TGTGCCAGCAGCTTGCGGGCGGGAATCTCCTACGAGCAGTACTTC.

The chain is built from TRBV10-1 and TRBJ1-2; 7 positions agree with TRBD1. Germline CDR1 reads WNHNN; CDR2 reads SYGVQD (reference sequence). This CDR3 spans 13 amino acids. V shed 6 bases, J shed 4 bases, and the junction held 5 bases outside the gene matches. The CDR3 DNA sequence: TGCGCCAGCAGCGAAGGGGGCTTCTATGGCTACACCTTC. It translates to CASSEGGFYGYTF.

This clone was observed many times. The CDR3 DNA sequence: TGCGCCAGCAGCTTGGAGGTCTGGAGAATGGGCACCGGGGAGCTGTTTTTT. Translated: CASSLEVWRMGTGELFF. The gene calls are TRBV5-1 and TRBJ2-2; D ambiguous. CDR1 and CDR2 from the germline V gene are SGHRS and YFSETQ. The CDR3 length is 17 residues. Trimming stripped 0 bases from V and 4 bases from J, with 16 bases between.

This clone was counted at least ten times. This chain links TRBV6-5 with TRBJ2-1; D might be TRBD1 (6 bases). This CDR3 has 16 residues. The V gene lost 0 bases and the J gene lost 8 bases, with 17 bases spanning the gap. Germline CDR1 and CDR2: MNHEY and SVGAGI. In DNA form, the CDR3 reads TGTGCCAGCAGTTACTCGTCAGGGGATTCTTCCGATGAGCAGTTCTTC. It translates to CASSYSSGDSSDEQFF.

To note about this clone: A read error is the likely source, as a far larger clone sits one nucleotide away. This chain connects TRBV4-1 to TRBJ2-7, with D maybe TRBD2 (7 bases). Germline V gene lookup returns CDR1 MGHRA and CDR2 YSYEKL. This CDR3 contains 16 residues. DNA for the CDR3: TGCGCCAGCAACCAAGCCAGCGGGACACCACCCTACGAGCAGTACTTC. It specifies CASNQASGTPPYEQYF.